This TCR beta chain stems from a study of T cells in Graves' hyperthyroidism and ophthalmopathy. Points from the study as a whole: Blood held most thyroid clonotypes expanded above 0.001 frequency.

RNA transcripts served as the template for amplifying TCR beta CDR3 regions. The HTBI set primed first-round TCR CDR3 RT-PCR. TCRdb re-derived calls from the multiplex PCR reads in MiXCR, one entry per CDR3 protein. The sample has under 550,000 distinct CDR3 sequences, just under 20% seen once. A few counts support this clonotype. The antigen remains undetermined. The source material was blood. This TCR came from a man aged 35 to 55 with Graves' ophthalmopathy.

CDR3 DNA sequence: TGTGCCAGTAGCATTTTGACAGCTCCTAACTATGGCTACACCTTC. This translates into CASSILTAPNYGYTF. The chain links TRBV19 to TRBJ1-2, with D perhaps matching TRBD1 (5 bases). The CDR3 is made up of 15 amino acids. V was cut by 6 bases and J by 0 bases, with 14 bases left in between. CDR1 and CDR2 from the germline V gene are LNHDA and SQIVND (reference sequence).